The 25 T cell receptor beta chains below all came from one sample that was sequenced in a study of chemoradiotherapy in HPV16-positive cancers. TCRdb's copy holds only in-frame clones and misses some; the assay was immunoSEQ multiplex PCR. The data contain hundreds of clones, around 80% of them singletons. The specimen was tumor tissue, collected from a patient who underwent chemoradiotherapy. All receptors derive from a human donor with HPV-associated anogenital cancer.

This chain links TRBV7-8 with TRBJ2-7, with 9 bases that match TRBD2. Germline values: CDR1 SGHVS, CDR2 FQNEAQ. This CDR3 is built from 16 residues. Trimming took 1 base from V and 2 from J; bases not matched to a gene: 6. In nucleotides, the CDR3 is TGTGCCAGCAGCTTAGAGGGACTAGCTTCTCCCTACGAGCAGTACTTC. Translation gives CASSLEGLASPYEQYF.

The chain uses TRBV30 and TRBJ2-7; D gene uncertain. The CDR3 consists of 12 residues. Trimming cost V 3 bases and J 9 bases, with 15 bases left between them. Germline V CDR1 and CDR2: GTSNPN, SVGIG (reference sequence). CDR3 nucleotides: TGTGCCTGGAGGGCCTATCCACGGCCGCAGTACTTC. Amino acid sequence: CAWRAYPRPQYF.

V usage is TRBV27 and J usage is TRBJ2-7; a weak D match, TRBD2 (5 bases). The CDR3 length is 18 residues. V lost 8 bases and J lost 0, with 26 bases in between. From germline, CDR1 is MNHEY and CDR2 SMNVEV (reference sequence). CDR3 loop: CASRPVASGSSSSYEQYF. CDR3 in DNA: TGTGCCAGCCGTCCAGTGGCATCGGGATCCTCGAGCTCCTACGAGCAGTACTTC.

This chain uses TRBV7-9 with TRBJ2-1, with 9 bases matching TRBD1. Germline CDR1 SEHNR, CDR2 FQNEAQ (reference sequence). V gave up 4 bases and J gave up 7 bases; unmatched junction bases: 11. CDR3 size: 16 residues. The CDR3 coding sequence is TGTGCCAGCAGCTCAAACACCGGGACAGGGAGGAATGAGCAGTTCTTC. This encodes CASSSNTGTGRNEQFF. Full variable domain (missing parts from reference TRBV7-9 and TRBJ2-1): DTGVSQNPRHKITKRGQNVTFRCDPISEHNRLYWYRQTLGQGPEFLTYFQNEAQLEKSRLLSDRFSAERPKGSFSTLEIQRTEQGDSAMYLCASSSNTGTGRNEQFFGPGTRLTVL.

The chain combines TRBV4-2 with TRBJ2-5; D is undetermined. The V end lost 1 base, the J end lost 2 bases, and 8 bases lay between the germline ends. Germline V gives CDR1 LGHNA, CDR2 YNFKEQ. The length of the CDR3 is 14 residues. CDR3 amino acids: CASSQAQAQETQYF. CDR3 in DNA: TGTGCCAGCAGCCAAGCCCAGGCTCAAGAGACCCAGTACTTC.

CDR3 DNA sequence: TGTGCCACCAGCCGACCGCTGACAGGGGTTAATGAAAAACTGTTTTTT. It is translated as CATSRPLTGVNEKLFF. The genes are TRBV15 and TRBJ1-4; 8 nucleotides line up with TRBD1. This CDR3 spans 16 amino acids. With V trimmed by 5 bases and J by 4 bases, 9 bases remained unmatched. CDR1 LNHNV and CDR2 YYDKDF come from the germline V gene (reference sequence).

The V gene is TRBV28, the J gene TRBJ1-1, with a tentative D call TRBD1 (6 bases). Trimming stripped 6 bases from V and 1 base from J, with 15 bases between. The length of the CDR3 is 15 residues. Germline values: CDR1 MDHEN, CDR2 SYDVKM. The CDR3 bases are TGTGCCAGCAGCTATCCAGCGGGACAGAACACTGAAGCTTTCTTT. This sequence encodes CASSYPAGQNTEAFF.

The chain recombines TRBV4-1 with TRBJ1-5, with a weak D call TRBD1 (6 bases). Germline CDR1 MGHRA, CDR2 YSYEKL. CDR3 length: 14 residues. Trimming cost V 2 bases and J 9 bases, with 14 bases left between them. DNA for the CDR3: TGCGCCAGCAGCCAAAGCCCCGCGGACAGGCCCCAGCATTTT. This translates into CASSQSPADRPQHF.

V is TRBV5-1 and J is TRBJ1-1; no firm D call. The CDR3 runs 15 residues. CDR1 is SGHRS and CDR2 is YFSETQ in the germline V gene. V was trimmed by 3 bases and J by 1 base, leaving 13 bases between them. The CDR3 region is CASSSRGGKNTEAFF. CDR3 DNA: TGCGCCAGCAGCTCCCGTGGCGGAAAGAACACTGAAGCTTTCTTT.

The V gene is TRBV5-4, the J gene TRBJ1-2, with a weak D call TRBD1 (6 bases). CDR1 SGHNT and CDR2 YYREEE come from the germline V gene (reference sequence). Trimming left V 4 bases short and J 7 bases short, with 26 bases between. The CDR3 extends over 17 amino acids. The CDR3 reads CASSQRVGGAWGGGYTF. The CDR3 DNA sequence: TGTGCCAGCAGCCAGCGGGTTGGGGGGGCCTGGGGCGGTGGCTACACCTTC.

This clone was detected once. The chain employs TRBV5-6 and TRBJ1-2; D gene ambiguous. Germline V CDR1 and CDR2: SGHDT, YYEEEE. The CDR3 is 15 residues long. The germline V and J ends were trimmed by 0 bases and 3 bases, with 12 bases remaining between them. This CDR3 is CASSLGSDFYYGYTF. CDR3 DNA sequence: TGTGCCAGCAGCTTGGGGAGCGACTTCTACTATGGCTACACCTTC.

The genes are TRBV28 and TRBJ1-2; D may be TRBD1 (5 bases). The germline V and J ends were trimmed by 3 bases and 2 bases, with 7 bases remaining between them. Germline V gene sequence: CDR1 MDHEN, CDR2 SYDVKM. The CDR3 contains 13 residues. In nucleotides, the CDR3 is TGTGCCAGCAGTTTGGGGCAGAACTATGGCTACACCTTC. Its protein product is CASSLGQNYGYTF.

The chain links TRBV28 to TRBJ1-3; D uncertain. The CDR3 runs to 14 residues. Trimming left V 6 bases short and J 0 bases short, with 9 bases between. The V gene's germline CDR1 is MDHEN and CDR2 SYDVKM. DNA for the CDR3: TGTGCCAGCAGCCGCTCGAGCTCTGGAAACACCATATATTTT. This codes for CASSRSSSGNTIYF.

Concerning this clone itself: At one end the junction does not follow the germline gene, possibly because of a read error. CDR3 sequence (DNA): TGTGCCAGCAGCTTTAAGGGTCGTCCCCGGGTCAGCGTCTTC. Residues: CASSFKGRPRVSVF. This sequence joins TRBV5-6 and TRBJ2-7, with unresolved D. The germline V gene has CDR1 SGHDT and CDR2 YYEEEE. CDR3 length: 14 residues.

This chain joins TRBV7-2 and TRBJ2-3; a possible D gene is TRBD2 (5 bases). The V gene lost 1 base and the J gene lost 14 bases, with 25 bases spanning the gap. CDR1 and CDR2 (germline): SGHTA, FQGNSA. This CDR3 is 16 amino acids long. CDR3 nucleotides: TGTGCCAGCAGCTTAGGGGAGAGGCGTCGTGGGAGAGTTGTGTATTTT. Translating it yields CASSLGERRRGRVVYF.

V gene TRBV4-1 combines with J gene TRBJ1-2, with D uncertain. Germline loops: CDR1 MGHRA, CDR2 YSYEKL. This CDR3 is built from 13 residues. The V end was cut by 3 bases, the J end by 4 bases, with 9 bases between. This chain's CDR3 is CASSHSPLYGYTF. The CDR3 DNA is TGCGCCAGCAGCCATTCCCCCCTCTATGGCTACACCTTC.

This clone showed up just a few times. One end of the junction is discordant with germline, which a read error may explain. In DNA form, the CDR3 reads TGTGCCAGCACCTTGGCCGGGGGGAGGAACACTGAAGCTTTCTTT. Translation gives CASTLAGGRNTEAFF. The V and J genes are TRBV5-4 and TRBJ1-1; perhaps TRBD1 as D (5 bases). Germline-derived CDR1 and CDR2 are SGHNT and YYREEE (reference sequence). The CDR3 sequence is 15 residues long. The complete variable domain, with remaining parts taken from reference TRBV5-4 and TRBJ1-1, reads ETGVTQSPTHLIKTRGQQVTLRCSSQSGHNTVSWYQQALGQGPQFIFQYYREEENGRGNFPPRFSGLQFPNYSSELNVNALELDDSALYLCASTLAGGRNTEAFFGQGTRLTVV.

The gene calls are TRBV5-6 and TRBJ2-1; TRBD1 is a possible D gene (6 bases). Trimming cost V 2 bases and J 9 bases, with 12 bases left between them. Germline V lookup: CDR1 SGHDT, CDR2 YYEEEE. There are 13 residues in the CDR3. CDR3 sequence: CASSFGLGAEQFF. The DNA of the CDR3 is TGTGCCAGCAGCTTCGGATTGGGGGCTGAGCAGTTCTTC.

V usage is TRBV27 and J usage is TRBJ1-5; tentatively, D is TRBD1 (5 bases). From germline, CDR1 is MNHEY and CDR2 SMNVEV (reference sequence). The CDR3 runs to 14 residues. The V end was cut by 4 bases, the J end by 6 bases, with 13 bases between. The CDR3 spells CASSSQGRAQPQHF. CDR3 DNA sequence: TGTGCCAGCAGTTCCCAGGGAAGGGCTCAGCCCCAGCATTTT.

The chain uses TRBV10-3 and TRBJ1-1, with no clear D. The germline V gene has CDR1 ENHRY and CDR2 SYGVKD. With 2 bases removed from V and 1 base from J, the gap between germline ends came to 14 bases. This CDR3 is 16 amino acids long. The CDR3 DNA sequence: TGTGCCATCAGTGAGGGGGTGTTTGTAGCGAACACTGAAGCTTTCTTT. It translates to CAISEGVFVANTEAFF.

The V call is TRBV5-4, the J call TRBJ1-2; D is perhaps TRBD1 (6 bases). This CDR3 contains 14 residues. Germline lookup yields CDR1 SGHNT and CDR2 YYREEE (reference sequence). V was pared by 5 bases and J by 3 bases, with 14 bases between. CDR3 in amino acids: CASRDTRGDYGYTF. In DNA, the CDR3 is TGTGCCAGCAGAGACACCAGGGGCGACTATGGCTACACCTTC.

The chain is built from TRBV11-3 and TRBJ2-3; D gene unclear. The germline V and J ends were trimmed by 1 base and 5 bases, with 7 bases remaining between them. CDR1 is SGHNT, CDR2 YENEEA, per germline. The CDR3 spans 13 residues. CDR3 DNA sequence: TGTGCCAGCAGCTTAGCCATGGGAGATACGCAGTATTTT. Its translation: CASSLAMGDTQYF.

CDR3 in amino acids: CASSTLPRRESPLHF. The CDR3 region has the DNA TGTGCCAGCAGTACCCTGCCCCGAAGAGAGTCACCCCTCCACTTT. The genes are TRBV27 and TRBJ1-6; D remains ambiguous. Germline loops: CDR1 MNHEY, CDR2 SMNVEV (reference sequence). Deletions cut 5 bases from V and 10 bases from J, with 18 bases between. This CDR3 is 15 amino acids long.

The chain recombines TRBV2 with TRBJ1-2; D unresolved. The CDR3 sequence is 14 residues long. Germline V CDR1 and CDR2: SNHLY, FYNNEI. Trimming took 2 bases from V and 7 from J, leaving 14 bases between them. The CDR3 DNA sequence: TGTGCCAGCAGTGAACCACGAGAAGTAATTGGCTACACCTTC. Protein: CASSEPREVIGYTF.

This clone has just one count. V gene TRBV6-1 combines with J gene TRBJ1-1; possibly TRBD1 for D (5 bases). The V end was cut by 0 bases, the J end by 6 bases, with 14 bases between. The CDR3 sequence is 15 residues long. CDR1 and CDR2 (germline): MNHNS, SASEGT. CDR3 protein: CASSEALGGGAEAFF. The CDR3 bases are TGTGCCAGCAGTGAAGCTTTGGGGGGAGGGGCTGAAGCTTTCTTT.